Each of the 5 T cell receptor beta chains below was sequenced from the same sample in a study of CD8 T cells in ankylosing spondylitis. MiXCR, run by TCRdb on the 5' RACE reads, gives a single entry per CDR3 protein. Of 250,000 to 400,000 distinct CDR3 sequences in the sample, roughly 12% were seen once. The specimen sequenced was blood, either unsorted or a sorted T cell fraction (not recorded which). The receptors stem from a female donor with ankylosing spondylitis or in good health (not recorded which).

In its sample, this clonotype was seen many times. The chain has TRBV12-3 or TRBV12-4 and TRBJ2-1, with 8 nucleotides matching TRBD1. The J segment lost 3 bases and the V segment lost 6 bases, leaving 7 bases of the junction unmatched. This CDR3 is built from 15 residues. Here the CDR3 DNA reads TGTGCCAGCAGCCTGGACAGGGCCCTCTACAATGAGCAGTTCTTC. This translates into CASSLDRALYNEQFF.

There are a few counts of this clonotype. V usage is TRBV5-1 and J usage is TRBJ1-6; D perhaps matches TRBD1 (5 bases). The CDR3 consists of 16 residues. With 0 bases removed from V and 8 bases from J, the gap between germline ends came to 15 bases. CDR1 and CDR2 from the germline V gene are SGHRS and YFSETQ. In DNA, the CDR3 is TGCGCCAGCAGCTTGGAGGCAAGGGGTTTGGATTCACCCCTCCACTTT. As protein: CASSLEARGLDSPLHF. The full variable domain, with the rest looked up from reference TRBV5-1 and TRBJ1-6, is KAGVTQTPRYLIKTRGQQVTLSCSPISGHRSVSWYQQTPGQGLQFLFEYFSETQRNKGNFPGRFSGRQFSNSRSEMNVSTLELGDSALYLCASSLEARGLDSPLHFGNGTRLTVT.

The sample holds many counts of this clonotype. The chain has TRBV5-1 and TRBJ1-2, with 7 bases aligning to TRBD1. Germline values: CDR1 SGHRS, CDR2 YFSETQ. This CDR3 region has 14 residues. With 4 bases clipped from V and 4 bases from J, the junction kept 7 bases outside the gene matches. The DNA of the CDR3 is TGCGCCAGCAGCCAGGAAGGGACAGTCTATGGCTACACCTTC. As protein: CASSQEGTVYGYTF.

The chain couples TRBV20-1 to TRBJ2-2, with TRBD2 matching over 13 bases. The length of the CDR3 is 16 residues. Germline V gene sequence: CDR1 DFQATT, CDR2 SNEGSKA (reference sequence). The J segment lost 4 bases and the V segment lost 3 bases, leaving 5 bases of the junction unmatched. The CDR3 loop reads CSASLRLAGGTGELFF. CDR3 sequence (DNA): TGCAGTGCTAGCCTCCGACTAGCGGGAGGCACCGGGGAGCTGTTTTTT.

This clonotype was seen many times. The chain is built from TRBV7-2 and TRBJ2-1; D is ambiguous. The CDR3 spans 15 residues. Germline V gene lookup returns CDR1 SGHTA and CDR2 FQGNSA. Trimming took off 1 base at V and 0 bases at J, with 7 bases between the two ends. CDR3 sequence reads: CASSLGPSSYNEQFF. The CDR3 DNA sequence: TGTGCCAGCAGCTTAGGTCCTAGCTCCTACAATGAGCAGTTCTTC.